This T cell receptor beta chain was observed in a study of blood T cell repertoires in COVID-19. Study background: Acute and convalescent COVID-19 samples came from the United States, Italy and Spain. The cDNA or gDNA used as material had been derived from T cells, B-cell-depleted T cells, or PBMCs.

V lost 4 bases, J lost 4 bases, and 7 bases stayed unmatched. This CDR3 region has 15 residues. Germline values: CDR1 SGHRS, CDR2 YFSETQ. Authors' methods: Researchers report that nucleated cell counts were estimated from reference gene primer amplification. This table comes from immunoSEQ multiplex PCR, and its TCRdb copy is limited to in-frame clones, with some not included. Clonal size and the V and J genes are those of that table, whereas D and trimming came from the DNA. The repertoire holds around 58,000 clones, with 83% as singletons. This receptor was identified in a human donor in a cohort sampled during active COVID-19. The sequencing sample was made of peripheral blood. This chain connects TRBV5-1 to TRBJ2-1; 8 bases match TRBD2. Here the CDR3 reads CASSSSAGGYNEQFF. In nucleotides, the CDR3 is TGCGCCAGCAGCAGTTCGGCGGGGGGTTACAATGAGCAGTTCTTC.